Presented here are 15 T cell receptor beta chains from one specimen sequenced in a study of shared clonotypes between healthy human individuals. TCRdb's table, derived via immunoSEQ multiplex PCR, lists solely in-frame clones and lacks some. The sample holds around 690,000 clones; about 92% are singletons and the top ten take 30% to 35%. The source material was memory CD8+ T cells from PBMCs. Subset meaning: CD45RO+ cells pooled with CCR7-negative TemRA cells. These receptor sequences come from a man aged 18 to 30 in good health. Some clones in this sample may be carry-over from other donors' samples.

This chain uses TRBV5-4 with TRBJ2-7; no clear D. V dropped 4 bases and J dropped 0 bases, with 8 bases sitting between them. CDR3 length: 13 amino acids. In germline, CDR1 is SGHNT, CDR2 YYREEE (reference sequence). DNA for the CDR3: TGTGCCAGCAGCCCGGACGTCTCCTACGAGCAGTACTTC. This codes for CASSPDVSYEQYF.

The V gene is TRBV7-2, the J gene TRBJ2-7, with D perhaps matching TRBD1 (6 bases). Trimming left V 2 bases short and J 5 bases short, with 13 bases between. The CDR3 has 14 residues. Germline CDR1 and CDR2: SGHTA and FQGNSA. The CDR3, as DNA: TGTGCCAGCAGCTTAAGGGCGGACAGCCACGAGCAGTACTTC. Its translation is CASSLRADSHEQYF.

CDR3 coding DNA: TGTGCCAGCAGCTTCTATAGCGACCAAGAGACCCAGTACTTC. Encoded protein: CASSFYSDQETQYF. The chain has TRBV5-4 and TRBJ2-5; possibly TRBD2 for D (5 bases). V lost 2 bases and J lost 0, with 8 bases in between. The CDR3 length is 14 residues. Germline loops: CDR1 SGHNT, CDR2 YYREEE (reference sequence).

The chain links TRBV5-4 to TRBJ2-7; D gene uncertain. V was shortened by 4 bases and J by 2 bases, with 16 bases between the two germline ends. CDR3 size: 15 residues. The germline gives CDR1 SGHNT, CDR2 YYREEE (reference sequence). The CDR3: CASSPLGRSPYEQYF. Here the CDR3 DNA reads TGTGCCAGCAGCCCCCTGGGAAGGTCCCCCTACGAGCAGTACTTC.

The CDR3 is CASSHQAGVGYEQYF. CDR3 bases: TGTGCCAGCAGCCACCAGGCGGGAGTAGGCTACGAGCAGTACTTC. V usage is TRBV7-9 and J usage is TRBJ2-7; 7 nucleotides match TRBD2. With V trimmed by 5 bases and J by 3 bases, 10 bases remained unmatched. This CDR3 region has 15 residues. Germline CDR1 reads SEHNR; CDR2 reads FQNEAQ (reference sequence).

CDR3 protein: CASTWTSKTYEQYF. The CDR3, as DNA: TGTGCCAGTACTTGGACTAGTAAGACCTACGAGCAGTACTTC. The V gene is TRBV19, the J gene TRBJ2-7, with TRBD2 identical over 7 bases. Trimming at V came to 7 bases and at J to 2 bases, leaving 8 bases not matched to a gene. The CDR3 has 14 amino acids. From germline, CDR1 is LNHDA and CDR2 SQIVND (reference sequence).

The gene calls are TRBV11-2 and TRBJ2-7; TRBD1 matches at 7 bases. Germline loops: CDR1 SGHAT, CDR2 FQNNGV. This CDR3 region has 13 residues. V lost 6 bases, J lost 3 bases, and 5 bases stayed unmatched. CDR3: CASRLTGFYEQYF. The DNA of the CDR3 is TGTGCCAGCAGATTGACAGGGTTCTACGAGCAGTACTTC.

V is TRBV27 and J is TRBJ1-2; D remains ambiguous. Trimming pared 5 bases from V and 11 bases from J, leaving 15 bases between. The CDR3 contains 12 residues. Germline lookup yields CDR1 MNHEY and CDR2 SMNVEV (reference sequence). For the CDR3, the DNA is TGTGCCAGCAGTATAGGACCTGGTCCTTACACCTTC. Translating it yields CASSIGPGPYTF.

This chain connects TRBV28 to TRBJ1-5; D is unclear. The germline gives CDR1 MDHEN, CDR2 SYDVKM. V was cut by 6 bases and J by 0 bases, with 15 bases left in between. This CDR3 contains 16 residues. CDR3 loop: CASRFRQAYSNQPQHF. CDR3 DNA sequence: TGTGCCAGCAGATTTCGACAAGCCTATAGCAATCAGCCCCAGCATTTT.

The chain recombines TRBV19 with TRBJ1-1; D uncertain. Trimming took 7 bases from V and 4 from J, leaving 13 bases between them. This CDR3 spans 13 amino acids. Germline CDR1 reads LNHDA; CDR2 reads SQIVND (reference sequence). The CDR3 loop is CASTPGRVTEAFF. CDR3 in DNA: TGTGCCAGTACCCCGGGAAGAGTCACTGAAGCTTTCTTT.

CDR3 region: CASSSRDRGGTGELFF. CDR3 sequence (DNA): TGTGCCAGCAGCTCGAGGGACAGGGGAGGCACCGGGGAGCTGTTTTTT. The chain couples TRBV7-9 to TRBJ2-2; 10 nucleotides align to TRBD1. Trimming removed 4 bases from V and 4 bases from J; junction bases left unmatched: 6. CDR1 SEHNR and CDR2 FQNEAQ come from the germline V gene (reference sequence). The CDR3 totals 16 residues.

CDR3 coding DNA: TGTGCCAGCAGCGTGTTTTCCACTAGCGGCACAGATACGCAGTATTTT. It encodes CASSVFSTSGTDTQYF. This sequence joins TRBV9 and TRBJ2-3; 7 bases are shared with TRBD2. The CDR3 length is 16 residues. Losses at the gene ends were 2 bases for V and 1 base for J; bases not matched to a gene: 7. Germline CDR1 is SGDLS and CDR2 is YYNGEE.

V and J are TRBV9 and TRBJ2-3; 7 bases are a match to TRBD2. Per germline, CDR1 SGDLS and CDR2 YYNGEE. This CDR3 contains 16 residues. J was trimmed by 6 bases and V by 4 bases; bases with no gene match: 14. The CDR3 reads CASSPMGGDSADTQYF. CDR3 in DNA: TGTGCCAGCAGCCCGATGGGGGGGGACTCGGCGGATACGCAGTATTTT.

CDR3: CASSLAPGNNEQFF. The CDR3 coding sequence is TGCGCCAGCAGCTTGGCCCCCGGGAACAATGAGCAGTTCTTC. The J gene is TRBJ2-1, the V gene TRBV5-1; weak D call: TRBD2 (5 bases). CDR3 size: 14 residues. Germline CDR1 SGHRS, CDR2 YFSETQ. The V end was cut by 0 bases, the J end by 5 bases, with 9 bases between. Filled out from reference TRBV5-1 and TRBJ2-1, the complete variable domain reads KAGVTQTPRYLIKTRGQQVTLSCSPISGHRSVSWYQQTPGQGLQFLFEYFSETQRNKGNFPGRFSGRQFSNSRSEMNVSTLELGDSALYLCASSLAPGNNEQFFGPGTRLTVL.

The chain carries TRBV10-3 and TRBJ2-7; D unclear. Germline V lookup: CDR1 ENHRY, CDR2 SYGVKD. The CDR3 covers 12 residues. V lost 0 bases to trimming and J lost 6 bases, with 6 bases between them. CDR3 bases: TGTGCCATCAGTGAGTCTAGGAGCGAGCAGTACTTC. Protein product: CAISESRSEQYF.